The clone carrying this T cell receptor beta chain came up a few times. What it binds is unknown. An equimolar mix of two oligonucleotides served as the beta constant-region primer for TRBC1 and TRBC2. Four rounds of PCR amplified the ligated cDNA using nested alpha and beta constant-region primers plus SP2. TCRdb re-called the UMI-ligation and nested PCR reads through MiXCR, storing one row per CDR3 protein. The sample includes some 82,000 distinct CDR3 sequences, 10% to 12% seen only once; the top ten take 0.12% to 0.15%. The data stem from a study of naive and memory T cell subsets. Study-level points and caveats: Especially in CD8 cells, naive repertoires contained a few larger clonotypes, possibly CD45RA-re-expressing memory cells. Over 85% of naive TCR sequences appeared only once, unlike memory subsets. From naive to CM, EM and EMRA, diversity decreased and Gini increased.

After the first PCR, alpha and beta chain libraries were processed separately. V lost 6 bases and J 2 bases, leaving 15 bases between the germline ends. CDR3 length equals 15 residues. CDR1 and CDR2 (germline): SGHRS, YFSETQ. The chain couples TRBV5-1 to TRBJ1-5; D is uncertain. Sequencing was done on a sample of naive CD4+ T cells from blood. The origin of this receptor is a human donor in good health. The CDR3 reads CASKRSPGRNQPQHF. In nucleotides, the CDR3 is TGCGCCAGCAAGCGTAGTCCCGGACGCAATCAGCCCCAGCATTTT.